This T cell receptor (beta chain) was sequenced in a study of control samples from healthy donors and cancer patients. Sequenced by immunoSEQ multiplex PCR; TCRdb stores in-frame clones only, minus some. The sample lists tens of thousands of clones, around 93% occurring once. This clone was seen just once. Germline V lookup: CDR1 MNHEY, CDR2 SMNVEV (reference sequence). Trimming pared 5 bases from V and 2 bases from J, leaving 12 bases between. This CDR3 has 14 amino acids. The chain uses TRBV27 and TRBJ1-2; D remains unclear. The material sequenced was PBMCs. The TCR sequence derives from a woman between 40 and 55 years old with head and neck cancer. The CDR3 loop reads CASSPLRPNYGYTF. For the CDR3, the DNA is TGTGCCAGCAGTCCCCTACGGCCCAACTATGGCTACACCTTC.